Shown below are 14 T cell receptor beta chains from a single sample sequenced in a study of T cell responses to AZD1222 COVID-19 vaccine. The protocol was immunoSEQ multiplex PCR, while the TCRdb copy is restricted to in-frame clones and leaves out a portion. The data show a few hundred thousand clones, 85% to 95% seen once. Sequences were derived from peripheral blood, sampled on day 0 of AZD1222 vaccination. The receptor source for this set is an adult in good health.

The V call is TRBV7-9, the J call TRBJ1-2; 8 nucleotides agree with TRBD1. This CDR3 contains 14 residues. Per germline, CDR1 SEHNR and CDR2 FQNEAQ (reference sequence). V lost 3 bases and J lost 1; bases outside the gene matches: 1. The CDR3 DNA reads TGTGCCAGCAGCTTCAGGGGGCGTAACTATGGCTACACCTTC. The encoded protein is CASSFRGRNYGYTF.

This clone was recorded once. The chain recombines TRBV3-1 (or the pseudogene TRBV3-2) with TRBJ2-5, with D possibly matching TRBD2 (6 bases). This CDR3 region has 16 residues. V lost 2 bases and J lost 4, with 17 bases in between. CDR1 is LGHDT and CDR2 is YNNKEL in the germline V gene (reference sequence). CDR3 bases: TGTGCCAGCAGCCAAAATGTGGGACTGGGAGGAGAGACCCAGTACTTC. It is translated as CASSQNVGLGGETQYF.

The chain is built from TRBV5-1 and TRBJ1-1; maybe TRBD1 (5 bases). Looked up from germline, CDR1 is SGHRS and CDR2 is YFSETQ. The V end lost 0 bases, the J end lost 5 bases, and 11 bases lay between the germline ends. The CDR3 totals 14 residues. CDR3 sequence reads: CASSLAPGGTEAFF. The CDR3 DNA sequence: TGCGCCAGCAGCTTGGCTCCTGGGGGGACTGAAGCTTTCTTT.

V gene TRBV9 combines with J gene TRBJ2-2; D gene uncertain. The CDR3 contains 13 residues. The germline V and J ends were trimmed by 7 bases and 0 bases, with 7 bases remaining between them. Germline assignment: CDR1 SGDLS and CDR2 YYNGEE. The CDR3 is CASSRPNTGELFF. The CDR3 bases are TGTGCCAGCTCCAGGCCGAACACCGGGGAGCTGTTTTTT.

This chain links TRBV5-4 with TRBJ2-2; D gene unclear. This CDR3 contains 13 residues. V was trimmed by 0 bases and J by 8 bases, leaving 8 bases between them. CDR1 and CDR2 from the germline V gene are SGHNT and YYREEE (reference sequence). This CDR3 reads CASSLDPTGELFF. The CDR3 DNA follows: TGTGCCAGCAGCTTGGACCCGACGGGGGAGCTGTTTTTT.

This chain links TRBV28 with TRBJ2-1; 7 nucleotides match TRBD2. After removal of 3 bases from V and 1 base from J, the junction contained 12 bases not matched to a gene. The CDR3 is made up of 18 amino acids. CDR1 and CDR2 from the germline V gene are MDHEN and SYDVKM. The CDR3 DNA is TGTGCCAGCAGTTTGTGGGGCCAACTAGCGATGTCCTACAATGAGCAGTTCTTC. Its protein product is CASSLWGQLAMSYNEQFF.

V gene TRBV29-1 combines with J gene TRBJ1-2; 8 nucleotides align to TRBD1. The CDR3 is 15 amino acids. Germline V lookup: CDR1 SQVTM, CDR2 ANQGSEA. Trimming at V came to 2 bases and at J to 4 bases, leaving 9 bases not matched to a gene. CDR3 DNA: TGCAGCGTTGAACCCAACGGACAGGGATTCTATGGCTACACCTTC. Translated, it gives CSVEPNGQGFYGYTF.

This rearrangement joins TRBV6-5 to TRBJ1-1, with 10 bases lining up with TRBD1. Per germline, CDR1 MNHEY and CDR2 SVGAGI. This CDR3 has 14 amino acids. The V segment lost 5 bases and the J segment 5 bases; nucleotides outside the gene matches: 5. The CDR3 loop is CASSPGQGGTEAFF. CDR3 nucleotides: TGTGCCAGCAGTCCCGGACAGGGGGGGACTGAAGCTTTCTTT.

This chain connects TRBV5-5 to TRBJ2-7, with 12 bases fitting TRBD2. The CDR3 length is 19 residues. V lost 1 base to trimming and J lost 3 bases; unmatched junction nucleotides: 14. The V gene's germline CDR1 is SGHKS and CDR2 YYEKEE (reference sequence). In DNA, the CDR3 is TGTGCCAGCAGCTTGAAGGGGGGGGCGACTAGCGGGAGACTCTACGAGCAGTACTTC. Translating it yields CASSLKGGATSGRLYEQYF.

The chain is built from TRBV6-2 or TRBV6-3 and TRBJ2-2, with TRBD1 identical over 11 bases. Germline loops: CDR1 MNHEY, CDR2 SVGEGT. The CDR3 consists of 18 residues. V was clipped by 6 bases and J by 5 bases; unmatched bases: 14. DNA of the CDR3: TGTGCCAGCAGCCCCAGGACAGGGGGCATCGGGGGGACCGGGGAGCTGTTTTTT. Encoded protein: CASSPRTGGIGGTGELFF.

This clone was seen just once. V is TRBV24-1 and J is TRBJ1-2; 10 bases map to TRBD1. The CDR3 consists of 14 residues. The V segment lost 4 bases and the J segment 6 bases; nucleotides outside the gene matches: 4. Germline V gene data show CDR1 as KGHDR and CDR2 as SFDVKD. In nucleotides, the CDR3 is TGTGCCACCAGTGACCCCGGGACAGGGGATGGCTACACCTTC. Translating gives CATSDPGTGDGYTF.

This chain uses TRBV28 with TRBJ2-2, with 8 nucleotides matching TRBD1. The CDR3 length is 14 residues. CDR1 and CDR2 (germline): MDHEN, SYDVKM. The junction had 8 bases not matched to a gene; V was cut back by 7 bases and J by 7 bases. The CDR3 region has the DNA TGTGCCAGCAATCAGGACAGGGCGGGCGGGGAGCTGTTTTTT. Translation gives CASNQDRAGGELFF.

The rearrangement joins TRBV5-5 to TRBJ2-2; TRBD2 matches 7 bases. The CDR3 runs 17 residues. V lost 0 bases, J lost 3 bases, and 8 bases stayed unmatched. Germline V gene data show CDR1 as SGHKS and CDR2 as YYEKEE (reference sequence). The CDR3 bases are TGTGCCAGCAGCTTGGCGACGCGGGGGATTTACACCGGGGAGCTGTTTTTT. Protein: CASSLATRGIYTGELFF.

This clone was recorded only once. As DNA, the CDR3 is TGTGCCAGCAGTCGCTGGGGCACTGAAGCTTTCTTT. Encoded protein: CASSRWGTEAFF. The rearrangement links TRBV27 to TRBJ1-1; D gene ambiguous. Per germline, CDR1 MNHEY and CDR2 SMNVEV (reference sequence). There are 12 residues in the CDR3. Trimming took 5 bases from V and 4 from J, leaving 8 bases between them.